The 21 T cell receptor beta chains below come from one sample, sequenced in a study of T cell responses to AZD1222 COVID-19 vaccine. Data came from immunoSEQ multiplex PCR; TCRdb stores just in-frame clones and leaves some out. The sample consists of under 110,000 clones, 70% to 90% of them appearing once. Sequenced here: peripheral blood, sampled 28 days after the second AZD1222 dose. These TCRs come from an adult who received the AZD1222 COVID-19 vaccine.

This chain connects TRBV7-2 to TRBJ2-7; possibly TRBD2 for D (6 bases). CDR3 length: 16 amino acids. The germline V gene has CDR1 SGHTA and CDR2 FQGNSA. V dropped 1 base and J dropped 3 bases, with 16 bases sitting between them. CDR3 coding DNA: TGTGCCAGCAGCTTAGTAGGCGGGACGGCCCGCTACGAGCAGTACTTC. Translation: CASSLVGGTARYEQYF.

This chain connects TRBV15 to TRBJ1-1; possible D gene TRBD1, 5 bases. The CDR3 is 16 residues long. V lost 0 bases and J lost 4, with 15 bases in between. Germline V gene sequence: CDR1 LNHNV, CDR2 YYDKDF (reference sequence). CDR3 DNA sequence: TGTGCCACCAGCAGAGATCCGGGGTTGAGGGGCACTGAAGCTTTCTTT. As protein: CATSRDPGLRGTEAFF.

The rearrangement joins TRBV5-4 to TRBJ2-3; perhaps TRBD1 as D (5 bases). The CDR3 has 14 residues. Germline CDR1 SGHNT, CDR2 YYREEE (reference sequence). V shed 0 bases and J shed 7 bases, with 12 bases lying between them. CDR3 nucleotides: TGTGCCAGCAGCTTGGGGGCAGGGAACCATACGCAGTATTTT. Its protein product is CASSLGAGNHTQYF.

The chain links TRBV27 to TRBJ2-7; D assignment may be TRBD1 or TRBD2 (5 bases each). V shed 7 bases and J shed 8 bases, with 15 bases lying between them. Germline values: CDR1 MNHEY, CDR2 SMNVEV (reference sequence). The CDR3 is 12 amino acids. The CDR3 sequence is CASMLARGKQYF. CDR3 nucleotide sequence: TGTGCCAGCATGCTCGCCCGGGGCAAGCAGTACTTC.

The chain couples TRBV20-1 to TRBJ1-1, with a weak D call TRBD1 (6 bases). This CDR3 region has 11 residues. With 2 bases removed from V and 7 bases from J, the gap between germline ends came to 8 bases. The germline V gene has CDR1 DFQATT and CDR2 SNEGSKA (reference sequence). The CDR3 DNA is TGCAGTGCTAGAAACAGGGATGAAGCTTTCTTT. Translating it yields CSARNRDEAFF.

The rearrangement joins TRBV7-2 to TRBJ2-7; 8 bases agree with TRBD1. This CDR3 comprises 13 residues. With 7 bases clipped from V and 6 bases from J, the junction kept 8 bases outside the gene matches. The germline V gene encodes CDR1 SGHTA and CDR2 FQGNSA. The CDR3 protein is CASNQGAYGEQYF. For the CDR3, the DNA is TGTGCCAGCAACCAGGGGGCTTACGGCGAGCAGTACTTC.

The J gene is TRBJ2-5, the V gene TRBV18, with TRBD2 matching 7 bases. There are 16 residues in the CDR3. Germline V CDR1 and CDR2: KGHSH, LQKENI. Losses at the gene ends were 4 bases for V and 3 bases for J; bases not matched to a gene: 11. CDR3 DNA sequence: TGTGCCAGCTCACGTAAAGCGGGACGGTTTGAAGAGACCCAGTACTTC. It yields the protein CASSRKAGRFEETQYF.

To note about this clone: Additional DNA sequences in this sample encode the identical CDR3. The chain combines TRBV9 with TRBJ2-2, with D unclear. Germline-derived CDR1 and CDR2 are SGDLS and YYNGEE. CDR3 length: 14 amino acids. Between the trimmed V and J ends, which lost 2 bases and 1 base, there was a span of 6 bases. CDR3 sequence: CASSVSGNTGELFF. The CDR3 region has the DNA TGTGCCAGCAGCGTGTCAGGGAACACCGGGGAGCTGTTTTTT.

V usage is TRBV5-1 and J usage is TRBJ1-1; a possible D gene is TRBD1 (6 bases). The CDR3 length is 16 residues. The germline gives CDR1 SGHRS, CDR2 YFSETQ. Trimming took off 5 bases at V and 2 bases at J, with 19 bases between the two ends. CDR3 coding DNA: TGCGCCAGCAGGCTCCGGGGGGCGACCCCCAACACTGAAGCTTTCTTT. Amino acids: CASRLRGATPNTEAFF.

The V gene is TRBV3-1 (or the pseudogene TRBV3-2), the J gene TRBJ2-1; 8 bases line up with TRBD2. This CDR3 has 16 amino acids. Germline CDR1 LGHDT, CDR2 YNNKEL (reference sequence). Trimming removed 4 bases from V and 2 bases from J; junction bases left unmatched: 7. The CDR3 DNA is TGTGCCAGCAGCCCGCTAGCGGGTGGCGCCTACAATGAGCAGTTCTTC. Residues: CASSPLAGGAYNEQFF.

This rearrangement joins TRBV2 to TRBJ1-5; D is undetermined. The CDR3 runs 16 residues. CDR1 is SNHLY, CDR2 FYNNEI, per germline. The V end lost 5 bases, the J end lost 5 bases, and 19 bases lay between the germline ends. CDR3 sequence (DNA): TGTGCCAGCAGTCCCCCCGGGGTCCGGGGAGATCAGCCCCAGCATTTT. Amino acids: CASSPPGVRGDQPQHF.

Here the CDR3 reads CASSLGTATYSPLHF. The CDR3, as DNA: TGTGCCAGCAGCCTGGGGACAGCGACATATTCACCCCTCCACTTT. The chain recombines TRBV14 with TRBJ1-6, with 7 bases matching TRBD1. This CDR3 has 15 amino acids. Per the germline V gene, CDR1 is SGHDN and CDR2 is FVKESK. The J segment lost 8 bases and the V segment lost 4 bases, leaving 8 bases of the junction unmatched.

The J gene is TRBJ2-1, the V gene TRBV28, with D perhaps matching TRBD1 or TRBD2 (6 bases each). Germline CDR1 reads MDHEN; CDR2 reads SYDVKM. This CDR3 contains 15 residues. V lost 7 bases to trimming and J lost 2 bases, with 15 bases between them. The CDR3 here is CASNEGGFTYNEQFF. The CDR3 DNA reads as TGTGCCAGCAACGAGGGGGGCTTTACCTACAATGAGCAGTTCTTC.

The chain uses TRBV28 and TRBJ2-7, with 7 positions matching TRBD1. Germline CDR1 MDHEN, CDR2 SYDVKM. Unmatched junction bases numbered 16, after V lost 7 bases and J lost 7 bases. This CDR3 has 15 amino acids. The CDR3, as DNA: TGTGCCAGCACCCAAACCAGAGGGGGCAGGGGAGAGCAGTACTTC. This encodes CASTQTRGGRGEQYF. The variable domain in full, completed from reference TRBV28 and TRBJ2-7, reads DVKVTQSSRYLVKRTGEKVFLECVQDMDHENMFWYRQDPGLGLRLIYFSYDVKMKEKGDIPEGYSVSREKKERFSLILESASTNQTSMYLCASTQTRGGRGEQYFGPGTRLTVT.

CDR3 DNA sequence: TGTGCCAGCAGTTTATTGGGTGTCTACGAGCAGTACTTC. Translated, it gives CASSLLGVYEQYF. J is TRBJ2-7 and V is TRBV27; D is undetermined. The V end was cut by 1 base, the J end by 3 bases, with 7 bases between. This CDR3 has 13 amino acids. CDR1 and CDR2 (germline): MNHEY, SMNVEV (reference sequence).

V and J are TRBV4-1 and TRBJ1-5; unclear D gene. The CDR3 loop spans 16 amino acids. Per germline, CDR1 MGHRA and CDR2 YSYEKL. V was cut by 1 base and J by 3 bases, with 13 bases left in between. The DNA for the CDR3 is TGCGCCAGCAGCCAAGTCCCTGGACTGATCAATCAGCCCCAGCATTTT. It translates to CASSQVPGLINQPQHF.

J is TRBJ2-7 and V is TRBV7-2, with D possibly being TRBD1 or TRBD2 (7 bases each). The V end was cut by 2 bases, the J end by 2 bases, with 13 bases between. The CDR3 is 15 amino acids. Germline V gene lookup returns CDR1 SGHTA and CDR2 FQGNSA. Here the CDR3 reads CASSLSQGGAYEQYF. In DNA form, the CDR3 reads TGTGCCAGCAGCTTATCGCAGGGGGGGGCCTACGAGCAGTACTTC.

The chain uses TRBV28 and TRBJ1-6; D gene unclear. Germline CDR1 is MDHEN and CDR2 is SYDVKM. The ends were cut back, 1 base at V and 13 bases at J, with 11 bases in the middle. The CDR3 sequence is 13 residues long. The CDR3 loop reads CASSLLGNHPLHF. The CDR3 bases are TGTGCCAGCAGTTTATTAGGGAACCACCCCCTCCACTTT. Full variable domain (remainder filled in from reference TRBV28 and TRBJ1-6): DVKVTQSSRYLVKRTGEKVFLECVQDMDHENMFWYRQDPGLGLRLIYFSYDVKMKEKGDIPEGYSVSREKKERFSLILESASTNQTSMYLCASSLLGNHPLHFGNGTRLTVT.

The V gene is TRBV18, the J gene TRBJ1-2; D not resolved. The CDR3 covers 13 residues. Trimming stripped 3 bases from V and 8 bases from J, with 13 bases between. The germline CDR1 and CDR2 sequences are KGHSH and LQKENI. The CDR3 nucleotides are TGTGCCAGCTCACCGGGATTGGAGGTCGGCTACACCTTC. It specifies CASSPGLEVGYTF.

V usage is TRBV29-1 and J usage is TRBJ1-2; maybe TRBD1 (6 bases). V was clipped by 0 bases and J by 0 bases, with 14 bases between them. The CDR3 sequence is 16 residues long. Germline assignment: CDR1 SQVTM and CDR2 ANQGSEA. The CDR3 DNA is TGCAGCGTTGAAGATCCGGCACAGGGCACTAACTATGGCTACACCTTC. This encodes CSVEDPAQGTNYGYTF. The whole variable domain, remainder taken from reference TRBV29-1 and TRBJ1-2, is SAVISQKPSRDICQRGTSLTIQCQVDSQVTMMFWYRQQPGQSLTLIATANQGSEATYESGFVIDKFPISRPNLTFSTLTVSNMSPEDSSIYLCSVEDPAQGTNYGYTFGSGTRLTVV.

This rearrangement joins TRBV2 to TRBJ1-4; D gene unclear. This CDR3 contains 15 residues. The germline gives CDR1 SNHLY, CDR2 FYNNEI. V was shortened by 3 bases and J by 3 bases, with 11 bases between the two germline ends. The CDR3 is CASSEVSGSNEKLFF. As DNA, the CDR3 is TGTGCCAGCAGTGAGGTTTCAGGATCTAATGAAAAACTGTTTTTT.